Each of the 18 T cell receptor beta chains below was sequenced from the same sample in a study of shared clonotypes between healthy human individuals. The table came from immunoSEQ multiplex PCR; TCRdb's copy has only in-frame clones and leaves some out. There are roughly 1 million clones in the sample; under 80% occur only once, and approximately 1.3% lies in the top ten. Material: memory CD4+ T cells sorted from blood. Regarding subset: CD45RA-negative fraction. The receptors here all came from a man younger than 30 in good health.

The chain links TRBV9 to TRBJ2-7; 14 bases match TRBD2. The trim removed 4 bases at V and 4 bases at J, leaving 4 bases unmatched. CDR3 length: 15 residues. In germline, CDR1 is SGDLS, CDR2 YYNGEE. The CDR3 region is CASSPGLAGVYEQYF. The CDR3 DNA reads TGTGCCAGCAGCCCGGGACTAGCGGGAGTATACGAGCAGTACTTC.

This clone was observed at least ten times. The sample holds other DNA sequences that translate to the same CDR3. The CDR3 DNA follows: TGTGCCAGCAGTTTCACCGGGACAGGGGGCTCGAGCAATCAGCCCCAGCATTTT. This translates into CASSFTGTGGSSNQPQHF. The J gene is TRBJ1-5, the V gene TRBV27; 12 bases agree with TRBD1. Trimming removed 3 bases from V and 1 base from J; junction bases left unmatched: 7. The CDR3 is 18 residues long. Germline V gene data show CDR1 as MNHEY and CDR2 as SMNVEV (reference sequence).

A remark on this clone: Other DNA sequences in the same sample also yield this CDR3. CDR3 amino acids: CASSQETGTNYGYTF. The CDR3 region has the DNA TGCGCCAGCAGCCAAGAAACAGGGACGAACTATGGCTACACCTTC. The V and J genes are TRBV4-1 and TRBJ1-2, with a possible D match to TRBD1 (6 bases). The CDR3 contains 15 residues. V gave up 0 bases and J gave up 2 bases, with 10 bases separating them. Germline values: CDR1 MGHRA, CDR2 YSYEKL.

The V call is TRBV6-1, the J call TRBJ2-1; TRBD2 matches at 9 bases. Per germline, CDR1 MNHNS and CDR2 SASEGT. J lost 9 bases, V lost 3 bases, and 12 bases had no gene match. The CDR3 covers 16 residues. CDR3: CASSDPLARGGGEQFF. The CDR3 nucleotides are TGTGCCAGCAGTGACCCCTTGGCGCGGGGGGGCGGTGAGCAGTTCTTC.

Note on this clone: Other DNA variants within this sample encode the same CDR3. The V gene is TRBV30, the J gene TRBJ2-5; 7 nucleotides agree with TRBD1. Trimming took 2 bases from V and 1 from J; bases not matched to a gene: 1. CDR3 length equals 13 residues. Germline loops: CDR1 GTSNPN, CDR2 SVGIG (reference sequence). The DNA of the CDR3 is TGTGCCTGGAGTAGGGACAGCCAAGAGACCCAGTACTTC. This sequence encodes CAWSRDSQETQYF.

The chain has TRBV7-9 and TRBJ2-7, with 12 bases aligning to TRBD1. CDR1 is SEHNR and CDR2 is FQNEAQ in the germline V gene (reference sequence). Losses at the gene ends were 2 bases for V and 5 bases for J; bases not matched to a gene: 7. The CDR3 runs to 16 residues. Written as DNA, the CDR3 is TGTGCCAGCAGCTTATATGGGACAGGGGGCATGAACGAGCAGTACTTC. Encoded protein: CASSLYGTGGMNEQYF.

V usage is TRBV18 and J usage is TRBJ2-7; the match to TRBD1 covers 9 bases. Germline V gene lookup returns CDR1 KGHSH and CDR2 LQKENI. The CDR3 runs to 15 residues. V lost 2 bases and J lost 4; bases outside the gene matches: 6. The CDR3 here is CASSPTGTGQYEQYF. CDR3 sequence (DNA): TGTGCCAGCTCACCAACCGGGACAGGGCAATACGAGCAGTACTTC.

This clone has a handful of counts. DNA for the CDR3: TGTGCCAGCAGCTTGGCAGGGATTGCGGGAGAGCAGTACTTC. Its translation: CASSLAGIAGEQYF. The J gene is TRBJ2-7, the V gene TRBV6-6, with a possible D match to TRBD2 (6 bases). This CDR3 comprises 14 residues. V lost 6 bases to trimming and J lost 7 bases, with 19 bases between them. CDR1 and CDR2 from the germline V gene are MNHNY and SVGAGI (reference sequence).

This rearrangement joins TRBV7-9 to TRBJ2-3; 9 nucleotides line up with TRBD1. The CDR3 is made up of 16 amino acids. CDR1 is SEHNR, CDR2 FQNEAQ, per germline (reference sequence). Trimming at V came to 5 bases and at J to 3 bases, leaving 9 bases not matched to a gene. The CDR3 sequence is CASSPMGQGGTDTQYF. The CDR3, as DNA: TGTGCCAGCAGCCCGATGGGACAGGGAGGAACAGATACGCAGTATTTT.

The chain recombines TRBV19 with TRBJ2-5; either TRBD1 or TRBD2 may fit D (5 bases each). Germline CDR1 reads LNHDA; CDR2 reads SQIVND (reference sequence). V lost 5 bases and J lost 5, with 15 bases in between. The CDR3 has 14 residues. CDR3 in amino acids: CASSGVGGSETQYF. The DNA of the CDR3 is TGTGCCAGTAGTGGGGTTGGGGGTTCGGAGACCCAGTACTTC.

Of note for this clone: This clone may be a read error of a much larger clone one base away. Other nucleotide sequences in the sample specify the same CDR3. This chain uses TRBV29-1 with TRBJ2-5; 11 bases fit TRBD2. The CDR3 sequence is 16 residues long. After removal of 2 bases from V and 3 bases from J, the junction contained 8 bases not matched to a gene. In germline, CDR1 is SQVTM, CDR2 ANQGSEA. The CDR3 region is CSVESFGTSGKETQYF. CDR3 sequence (DNA): TGCAGCGTTGAAAGTTTTGGGACTAGCGGAAAAGAGACCCAGTACTTC.

V is TRBV30 and J is TRBJ2-5, with D possibly TRBD2 on 5 matching bases. V was trimmed by 2 bases and J by 6 bases, leaving 10 bases between them. Looked up from germline, CDR1 is GTSNPN and CDR2 is SVGIG (reference sequence). The CDR3 covers 12 residues. The CDR3 loop is CAWSNEGKTQYF. DNA for the CDR3: TGTGCCTGGAGTAATGAGGGAAAGACCCAGTACTTC.

J is TRBJ2-7 and V is TRBV28; 8 positions agree with TRBD1. This CDR3 spans 15 amino acids. Germline lookup yields CDR1 MDHEN and CDR2 SYDVKM. V was pared by 4 bases and J by 0 bases, with 5 bases of the junction left unmatched. CDR3 protein: CASSSNGQGSYEQYF. CDR3 nucleotide sequence: TGTGCCAGCAGTTCCAATGGACAGGGCTCCTACGAGCAGTACTTC.

Regarding this clone: An end of the junction does not agree with germline; a read error may underlie this. This chain uses TRBV6-1 with TRBJ2-5, with D possibly being TRBD1 or TRBD2 (5 bases each). Germline values: CDR1 MNHNS, CDR2 SASEGT. This CDR3 is built from 13 residues. The CDR3 loop is CASTEGTPGTQYF. CDR3 nucleotides: TGTGCCAGCACTGAAGGGACCCCGGGGACCCAGTACTTC.

The chain couples TRBV18 to TRBJ1-5; 7 bases fit TRBD1. Germline CDR1 KGHSH, CDR2 LQKENI. The J segment lost 2 bases and the V segment lost 4 bases, leaving 11 bases of the junction unmatched. The length of the CDR3 is 17 residues. The CDR3 loop reads CASSLYAQGQGNQPQHF. The CDR3 DNA follows: TGTGCCAGCTCACTATATGCTCAAGGACAGGGCAATCAGCCCCAGCATTTT.

This chain links TRBV4-2 with TRBJ2-5, with D perhaps TRBD1 (6 bases). Germline V gene data show CDR1 as LGHNA and CDR2 as YNFKEQ. The CDR3 sequence is 16 residues long. V gave up 0 bases and J gave up 5 bases, with 16 bases separating them. CDR3 nucleotides: TGTGCCAGCAGCCAAGACGGCAGGACAGCCGAGGAGACCCAGTACTTC. Translated, it gives CASSQDGRTAEETQYF.

Notes on this clone: A much larger clone sits a single nucleotide away, making a read error possible. This sample also contains other DNA sequences that code for the same CDR3. This chain joins TRBV11-2 and TRBJ1-1; D remains unclear. The V end lost 1 base, the J end lost 1 base, and 4 bases lay between the germline ends. Per the germline V gene, CDR1 is SGHAT and CDR2 is FQNNGV. CDR3 length equals 13 residues. The CDR3 nucleotides read TGTGCCAGCAGCTTAGGGCAGAACACTGAAGCTTTCTTT. It codes for CASSLGQNTEAFF.

CDR3 region: CASSLAPTGAYEQYF. As DNA, the CDR3 is TGCGCCAGCAGCTTGGCCCCGACAGGGGCCTACGAGCAGTACTTC. This chain connects TRBV5-1 to TRBJ2-7; 8 bases agree with TRBD1. The trim removed 0 bases at V and 2 bases at J, leaving 4 bases unmatched. Germline-derived CDR1 and CDR2 are SGHRS and YFSETQ. CDR3 length: 15 residues.